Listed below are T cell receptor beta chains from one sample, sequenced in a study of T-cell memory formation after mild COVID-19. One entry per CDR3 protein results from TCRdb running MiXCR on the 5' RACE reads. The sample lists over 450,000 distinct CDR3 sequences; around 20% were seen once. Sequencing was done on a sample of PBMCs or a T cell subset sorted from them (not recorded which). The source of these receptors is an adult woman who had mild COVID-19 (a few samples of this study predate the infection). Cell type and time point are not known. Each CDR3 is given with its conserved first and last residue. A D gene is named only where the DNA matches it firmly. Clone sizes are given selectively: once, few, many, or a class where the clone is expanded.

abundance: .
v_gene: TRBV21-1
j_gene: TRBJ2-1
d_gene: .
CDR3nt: TGTGCCAGCAGCCGGACTAGCGGTAGGGAGGAGCAGTTCTTC
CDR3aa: CASSRTSGREEQFF

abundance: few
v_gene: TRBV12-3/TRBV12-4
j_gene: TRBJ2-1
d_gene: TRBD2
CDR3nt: TGTGCCAGCAGAGGAGGACTAGCGGGCATCTCCTACAATGAGCAGTTCTTC
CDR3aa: CASRGGLAGISYNEQFF

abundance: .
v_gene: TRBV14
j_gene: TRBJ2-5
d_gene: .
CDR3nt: TGTGCCAGCAGCACAACTCTCGCGAGCTTATGGGGGTCAGAGACCCAGTACTTC
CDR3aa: CASSTTLASLWGSETQYF

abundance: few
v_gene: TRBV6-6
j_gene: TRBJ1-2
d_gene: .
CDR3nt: TGTGCCAGCAGTCCGGACAGCCTCCTGACATACTATGGCTACACCTTC
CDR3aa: CASSPDSLLTYYGYTF

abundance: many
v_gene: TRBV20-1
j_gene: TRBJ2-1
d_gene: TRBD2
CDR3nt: TGCAGTGCTAGATATACGTCAGGGAGGGTGAGCGGGGGGACCGCCACGTACAATGAGCAGTTCTTC
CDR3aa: CSARYTSGRVSGGTATYNEQFF

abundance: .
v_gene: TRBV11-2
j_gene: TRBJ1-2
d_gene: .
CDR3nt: TGTGCCAGCGCTGTGAGCAGGGTTGACGGCTACACCTTC
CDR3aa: CASAVSRVDGYTF

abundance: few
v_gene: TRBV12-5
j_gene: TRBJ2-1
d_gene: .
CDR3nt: TGTGCTAGTGGTTTGGTCCCGGGGACCGCGAAAGGCTACAATGAGCAGTTCTTC
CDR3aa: CASGLVPGTAKGYNEQFF

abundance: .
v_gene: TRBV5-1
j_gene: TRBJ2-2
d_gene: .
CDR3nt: TGCGCCAGCGCCGGACAGATGAACACCGGGGAGCTGTTTTTT
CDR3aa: CASAGQMNTGELFF

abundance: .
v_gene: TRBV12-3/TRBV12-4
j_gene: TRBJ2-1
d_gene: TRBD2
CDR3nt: TGTGCCAGCAGCCCGCGCCACGGGACTAACAATGAGCAGTTCTTC
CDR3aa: CASSPRHGTNNEQFF

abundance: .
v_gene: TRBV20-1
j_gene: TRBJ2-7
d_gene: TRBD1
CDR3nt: TGCAGTGTCCCAGTGGACAGGGGCTACGAGCAGTACTTC
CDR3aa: CSVPVDRGYEQYF

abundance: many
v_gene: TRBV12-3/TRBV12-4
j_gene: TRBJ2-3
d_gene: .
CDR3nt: TGTGCCAGCAGTTTAAGACAGGGAGGAGATACGCAGTATTTT
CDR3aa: CASSLRQGGDTQYF

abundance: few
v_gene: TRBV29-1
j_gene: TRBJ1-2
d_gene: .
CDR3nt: TGCAGCGTTGAAGACTCGTACAGGGTAGACTATGGCTACACCTTC
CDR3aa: CSVEDSYRVDYGYTF

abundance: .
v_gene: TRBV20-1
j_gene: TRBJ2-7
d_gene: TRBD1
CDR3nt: TGCAGTGCTAGAGATCAGTGGACAGGGTCCTACGAGCAGTACTTC
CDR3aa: CSARDQWTGSYEQYF

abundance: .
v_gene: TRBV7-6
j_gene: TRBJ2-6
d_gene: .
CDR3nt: TGTGCCAGCAGCTTAGACGGGTTCCTCTCTGGGGCCAACGTCCTGACTTTC
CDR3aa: CASSLDGFLSGANVLTF

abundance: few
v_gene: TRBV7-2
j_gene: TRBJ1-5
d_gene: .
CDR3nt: TGTGCCAGCAGCGTCGAATATAGCAATCAGCCCCAGCATTTT
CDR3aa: CASSVEYSNQPQHF

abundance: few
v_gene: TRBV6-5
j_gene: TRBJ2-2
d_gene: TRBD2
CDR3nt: TGTGCCAGCAGTCACTCCCTCCAACCTCTAGCGGAGCACACCGGGGAGCTGTTTTTT
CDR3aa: CASSHSLQPLAEHTGELFF